The TCR beta chain under discussion was sequenced for a study of CD8 T cells in Susac syndrome. RNA was extracted with the RNeasy kit, and a quantity of 0.5 to 1 ug was reverse transcribed using random hexamers. Amplification of the TCR beta CDR3 was carried out by immunoSEQ multiplex PCR, which spanned a total of 54 Vbeta and 13 Jbeta segments. TCRdb reanalysed the immunoSEQ multiplex PCR reads using MiXCR and keeps one entry per CDR3 protein. The repertoire holds fewer than 150,000 distinct CDR3 sequences, with 85% to 95% as singletons. Sequencing of TCR beta covered CD8+ and CD4+ T cells obtained from blood. The multiple sclerosis control group consisted of treatment-naive patients whose relapsing-remitting disease, which was either stable or active, fulfilled revised McDonald criteria. Trimming left V 7 bases short and J 6 bases short, with 13 bases between. The germline gives CDR1 MNHEY, CDR2 SVGAGI. There are 12 residues in the CDR3.

The rearrangement links TRBV6-5 to TRBJ2-7; D is perhaps TRBD1 (5 bases). The TCR comes from a human donor with multiple sclerosis. The material sequenced was CD4+ T cells from PBMCs. The CDR3 spells CASTDPQGEQYF. The CDR3 DNA sequence: TGTGCCAGCACCGACCCCCAGGGCGAGCAGTACTTC.